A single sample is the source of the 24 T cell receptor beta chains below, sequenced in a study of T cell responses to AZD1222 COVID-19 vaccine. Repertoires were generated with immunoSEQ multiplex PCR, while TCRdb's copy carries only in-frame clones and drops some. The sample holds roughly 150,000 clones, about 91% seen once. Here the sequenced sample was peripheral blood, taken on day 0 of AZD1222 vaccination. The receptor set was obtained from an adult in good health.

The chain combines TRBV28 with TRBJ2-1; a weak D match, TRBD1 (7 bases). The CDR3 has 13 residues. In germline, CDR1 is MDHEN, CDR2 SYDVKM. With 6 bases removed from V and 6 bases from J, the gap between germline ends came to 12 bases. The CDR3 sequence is CASSRRGVNEQFF. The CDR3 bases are TGTGCCAGCAGCCGCAGGGGGGTCAATGAGCAGTTCTTC. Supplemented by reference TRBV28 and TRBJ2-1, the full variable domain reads DVKVTQSSRYLVKRTGEKVFLECVQDMDHENMFWYRQDPGLGLRLIYFSYDVKMKEKGDIPEGYSVSREKKERFSLILESASTNQTSMYLCASSRRGVNEQFFGPGTRLTVL.

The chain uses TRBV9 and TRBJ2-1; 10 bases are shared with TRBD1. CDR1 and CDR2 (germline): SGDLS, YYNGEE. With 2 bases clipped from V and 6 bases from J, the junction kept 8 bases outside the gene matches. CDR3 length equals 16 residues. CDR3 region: CASSVRPGTGVNEQFF. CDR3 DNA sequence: TGTGCCAGCAGCGTCAGACCCGGGACAGGGGTCAATGAGCAGTTCTTC.

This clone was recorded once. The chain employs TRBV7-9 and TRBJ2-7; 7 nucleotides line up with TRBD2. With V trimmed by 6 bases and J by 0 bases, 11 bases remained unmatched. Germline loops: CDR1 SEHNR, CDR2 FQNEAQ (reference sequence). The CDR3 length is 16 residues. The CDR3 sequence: CASRREERGASYEQYF. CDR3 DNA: TGTGCCAGCAGACGAGAAGAGCGGGGAGCCTCCTACGAGCAGTACTTC.

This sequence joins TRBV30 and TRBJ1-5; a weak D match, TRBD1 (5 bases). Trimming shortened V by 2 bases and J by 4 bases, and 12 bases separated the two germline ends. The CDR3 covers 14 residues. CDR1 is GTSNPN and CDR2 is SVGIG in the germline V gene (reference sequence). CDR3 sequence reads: CAWSSNRGNQPQHF. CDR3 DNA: TGTGCCTGGAGTTCTAATCGGGGGAATCAGCCCCAGCATTTT.

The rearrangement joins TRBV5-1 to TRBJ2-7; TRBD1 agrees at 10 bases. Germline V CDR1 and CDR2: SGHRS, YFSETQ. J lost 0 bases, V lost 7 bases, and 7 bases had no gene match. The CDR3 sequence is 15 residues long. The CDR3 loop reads CASHGQGGSSYEQYF. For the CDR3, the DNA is TGCGCCAGCCATGGACAGGGGGGGAGCTCCTACGAGCAGTACTTC.

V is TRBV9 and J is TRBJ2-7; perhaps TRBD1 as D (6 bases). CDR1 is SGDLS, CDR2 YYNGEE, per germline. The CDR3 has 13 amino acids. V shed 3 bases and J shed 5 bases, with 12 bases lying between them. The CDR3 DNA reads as TGTGCCAGCAGCGGAGGGGGAAGGGACGAGCAGTACTTC. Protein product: CASSGGGRDEQYF.

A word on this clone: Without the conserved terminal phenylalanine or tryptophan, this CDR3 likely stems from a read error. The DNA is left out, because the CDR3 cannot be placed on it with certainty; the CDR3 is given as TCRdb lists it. The CDR3 here is CASSVERGGP. The rearrangement links TRBV9 to TRBJ2-7; the table's D call of TRBD2 was not tested on the DNA. Germline V gives CDR1 SGDLS, CDR2 YYNGEE. Termini included, the CDR3 measures 10 amino acids.

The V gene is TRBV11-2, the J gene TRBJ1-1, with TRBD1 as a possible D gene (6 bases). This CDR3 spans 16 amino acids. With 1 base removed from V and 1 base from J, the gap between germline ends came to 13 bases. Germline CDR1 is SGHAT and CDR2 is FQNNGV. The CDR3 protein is CASSLVSLGGNTEAFF. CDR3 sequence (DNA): TGTGCCAGCAGCTTAGTATCATTAGGGGGGAACACTGAAGCTTTCTTT.

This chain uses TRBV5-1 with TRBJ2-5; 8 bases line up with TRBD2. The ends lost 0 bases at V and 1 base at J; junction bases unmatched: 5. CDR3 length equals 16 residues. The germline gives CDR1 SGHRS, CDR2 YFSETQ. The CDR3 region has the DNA TGCGCCAGCAGCTTGGAGCCCCTAGCGGGCCAAGAGACCCAGTACTTC. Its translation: CASSLEPLAGQETQYF.

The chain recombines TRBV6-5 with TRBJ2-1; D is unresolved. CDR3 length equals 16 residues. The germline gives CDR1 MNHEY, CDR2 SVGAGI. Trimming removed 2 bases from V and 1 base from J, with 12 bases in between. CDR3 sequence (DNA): TGTGCCAGCAGTTACCCACTTTTGAGGTCCTACAATGAGCAGTTCTTC. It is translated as CASSYPLLRSYNEQFF.

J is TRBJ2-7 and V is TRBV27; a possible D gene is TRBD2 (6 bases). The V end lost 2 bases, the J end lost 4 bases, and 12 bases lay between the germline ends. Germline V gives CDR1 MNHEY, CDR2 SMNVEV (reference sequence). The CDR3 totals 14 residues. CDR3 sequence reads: CASSLDGGKYEQYF. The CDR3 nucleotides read TGTGCCAGCAGTTTAGACGGCGGGAAGTACGAGCAGTACTTC.

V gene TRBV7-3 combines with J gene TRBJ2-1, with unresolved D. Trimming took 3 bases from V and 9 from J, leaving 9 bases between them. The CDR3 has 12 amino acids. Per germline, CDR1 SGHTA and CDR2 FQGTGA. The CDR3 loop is CASSLLPGEQFF. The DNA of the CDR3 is TGTGCCAGCAGCTTGCTCCCGGGTGAGCAGTTCTTC.

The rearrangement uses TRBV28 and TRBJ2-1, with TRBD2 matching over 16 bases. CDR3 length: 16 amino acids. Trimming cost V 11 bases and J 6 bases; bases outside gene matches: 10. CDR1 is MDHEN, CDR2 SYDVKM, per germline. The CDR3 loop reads CAVTGTSGRASNEQFF. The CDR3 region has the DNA TGTGCCGTGACCGGGACTAGCGGGAGGGCCTCCAATGAGCAGTTCTTC.

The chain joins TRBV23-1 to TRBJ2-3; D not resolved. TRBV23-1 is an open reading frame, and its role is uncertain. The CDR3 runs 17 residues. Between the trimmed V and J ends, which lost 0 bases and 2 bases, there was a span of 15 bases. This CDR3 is CASSQSSPILDTDTQYF. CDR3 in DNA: TGCGCCAGCAGTCAATCGTCCCCCATTTTGGACACAGATACGCAGTATTTT.

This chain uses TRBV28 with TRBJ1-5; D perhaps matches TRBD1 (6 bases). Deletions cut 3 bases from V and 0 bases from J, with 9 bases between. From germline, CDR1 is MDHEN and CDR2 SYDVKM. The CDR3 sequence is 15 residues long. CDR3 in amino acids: CASSLGAISNQPQHF. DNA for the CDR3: TGTGCCAGCAGTTTGGGGGCGATTAGCAATCAGCCCCAGCATTTT.

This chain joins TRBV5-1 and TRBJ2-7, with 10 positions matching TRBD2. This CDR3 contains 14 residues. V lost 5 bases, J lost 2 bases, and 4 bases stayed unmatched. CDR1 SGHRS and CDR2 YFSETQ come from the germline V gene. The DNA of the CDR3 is TGCGCCAGCAGTATCGGGACTAGCGCCTACGAGCAGTACTTC. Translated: CASSIGTSAYEQYF.

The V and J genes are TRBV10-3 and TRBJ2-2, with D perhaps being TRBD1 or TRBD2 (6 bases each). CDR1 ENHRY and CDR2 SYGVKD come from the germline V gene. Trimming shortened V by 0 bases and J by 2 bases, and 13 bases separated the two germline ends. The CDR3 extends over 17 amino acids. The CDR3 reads CAISESGPGANTGELFF. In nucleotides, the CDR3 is TGTGCCATCAGTGAGTCTGGCCCGGGGGCCAACACCGGGGAGCTGTTTTTT.

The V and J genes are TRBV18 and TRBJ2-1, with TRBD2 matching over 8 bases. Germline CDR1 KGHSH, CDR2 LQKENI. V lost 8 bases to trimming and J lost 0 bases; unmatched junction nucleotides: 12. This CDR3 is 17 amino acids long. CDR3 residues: CASRRPSGSDSYNEQFF. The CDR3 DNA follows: TGTGCCAGCCGACGACCCAGCGGGAGTGACTCCTACAATGAGCAGTTCTTC.

The CDR3 protein is CASSRGRATNEKLFF. The DNA for the CDR3 is TGCGCCAGCAGCCGAGGGAGGGCTACTAATGAAAAACTGTTTTTT. The V call is TRBV5-1, the J call TRBJ1-4; D is undetermined. This CDR3 has 15 residues. The V and J ends lost 4 bases and 2 bases respectively, with 12 bases between them. In germline, CDR1 is SGHRS, CDR2 YFSETQ.

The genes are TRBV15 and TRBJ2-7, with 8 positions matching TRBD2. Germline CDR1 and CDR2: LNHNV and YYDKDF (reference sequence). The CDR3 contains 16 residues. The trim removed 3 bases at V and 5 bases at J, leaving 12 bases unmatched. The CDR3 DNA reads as TGTGCCACCAGCAGTCTGTATCGGGAGGGCCGCGACGAGCAGTACTTC. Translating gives CATSSLYREGRDEQYF.

Written as DNA, the CDR3 is TGTGCCAGCAGTGCGGTAGCGGGAGCCCGCGAGCAGTTCTTC. It encodes CASSAVAGAREQFF. V is TRBV25-1 and J is TRBJ2-1, with 9 positions matching TRBD2. Per germline, CDR1 MGHDK and CDR2 SYGVNS. The CDR3 sequence is 14 residues long. V lost 4 bases, J lost 10 bases, and 8 bases stayed unmatched.

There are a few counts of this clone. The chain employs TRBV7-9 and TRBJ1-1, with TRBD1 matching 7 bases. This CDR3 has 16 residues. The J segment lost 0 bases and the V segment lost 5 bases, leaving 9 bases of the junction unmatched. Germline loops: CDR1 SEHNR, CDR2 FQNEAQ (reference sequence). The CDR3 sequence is CASSDNRGTMNTEAFF. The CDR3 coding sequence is TGTGCCAGCAGCGACAACAGGGGCACAATGAACACTGAAGCTTTCTTT.

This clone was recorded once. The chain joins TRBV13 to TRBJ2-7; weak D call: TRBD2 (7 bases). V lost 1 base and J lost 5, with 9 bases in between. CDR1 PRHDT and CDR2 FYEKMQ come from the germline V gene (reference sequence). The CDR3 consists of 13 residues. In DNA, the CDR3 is TGTGCCAGCAGCTTAGAGGGGGGGGACGAGCAGTACTTC. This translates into CASSLEGGDEQYF.

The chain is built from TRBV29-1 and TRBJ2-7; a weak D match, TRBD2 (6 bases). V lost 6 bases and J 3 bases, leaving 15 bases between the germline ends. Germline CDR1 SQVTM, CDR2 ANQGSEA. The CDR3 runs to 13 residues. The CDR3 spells CSVALGGYYEQYF. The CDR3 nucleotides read TGCAGCGTCGCCTTGGGAGGCTACTACGAGCAGTACTTC.